This T cell receptor (beta chain) was identified during a study of PD-1 blockade in classical Hodgkin lymphoma. The overall study: On a schedule of every 2 weeks, patients received nivolumab 3 mg/kg intravenously. Findings and caveats of the study: Prior to therapy, complete responders displayed diversity much like that of newly diagnosed patients. Newly diagnosed patients had baseline TCR diversity that was reportedly lower than that of healthy donors.

This CDR3 is built from 13 residues. Germline V gene lookup returns CDR1 SQVTM and CDR2 ANQGSEA. V dropped 5 bases and J dropped 8; count of bases not matched to a gene: 9. This clone was seen a few times. Its antigen is undetermined. Every patient was affected by relapse after autologous stem cell transplantation, while exposure to brentuximab vedotin was not uniform. Best responses fell into complete response, partial response or progressive disease. Clones were sequenced by immunoSEQ multiplex PCR, and TCRdb holds only the in-frame ones, with some missing. The table records fewer than 20,000 clones, more than 70% of them present only once.

The V call is TRBV29-1, the J call TRBJ1-2; 9 bases align to TRBD1. The clonotype originates from a human donor with classical Hodgkin lymphoma. The sequences come from peripheral blood mononuclear cells (PBMCs), collected at baseline. The CDR3 loop is CSVNGQGLEGYTF. CDR3 sequence (DNA): TGCAGCGTTAACGGACAGGGGCTGGAAGGCTACACCTTC.